The rows below give T cell receptor beta chains drawn from one sample of a study of OX40 agonist ivuxolimab in advanced cancers. Here immunoSEQ multiplex PCR was the method, and the copy in TCRdb shows in-frame clones only, minus some. This sample has about 26,000 clones, with 80% to 90% found just once. Here the sequenced sample was CD4+ or CD8+ T cells sorted from blood, taken in a trial of the OX40 agonist ivuxolimab. Every receptor here comes from an adult with an advanced solid tumor such as melanoma, head and neck, liver or kidney cancer. Both conserved end residues are part of each CDR3. Expanded clones get a size class; other rows say once, few or many, or leave the size out.

j_call v_call clone_size cdr3_aa
TRBJ1-2 TRBV27 . CASSSRGGYGYTF
TRBJ2-1 TRBV11-2 . CASSFPAGGGSNEQFF
TRBJ2-1 TRBV27 . CASSLLAGENEQFF
TRBJ1-4 TRBV14 . CASSQARTGGNEKLFF
TRBJ2-2 TRBV14 . CASRDLAGPPGELFF
TRBJ2-1 TRBV5-6 once CASSLVGQGYGEQFF
TRBJ2-3 TRBV7-8 . CASSRSSGGETDTQYF
TRBJ2-3 TRBV7-8 . CASSLRRTGLAGGHTDTQYF
TRBJ2-7 TRBV6-1 . CASSEVWGYEQYF
TRBJ2-1 TRBV7-9 . CASSLGEGTGVYNEQFF
TRBJ2-2 TRBV7-6 . CASSLVGTGYGELFF
TRBJ2-7 TRBV19 . CASSRQGSDYEQYF
TRBJ2-7 TRBV4-2 . CASSRESGSSSYEQYF
TRBJ2-7 TRBV5-6 . CASIDRGLSYEQYF
TRBJ2-3 TRBV27 . CASSSASGRDTQYF
TRBJ2-2 TRBV5-1 . CASSPDNFDTGELFF
TRBJ2-2 TRBV5-4 . CASSLAVTSGTLTGELFF